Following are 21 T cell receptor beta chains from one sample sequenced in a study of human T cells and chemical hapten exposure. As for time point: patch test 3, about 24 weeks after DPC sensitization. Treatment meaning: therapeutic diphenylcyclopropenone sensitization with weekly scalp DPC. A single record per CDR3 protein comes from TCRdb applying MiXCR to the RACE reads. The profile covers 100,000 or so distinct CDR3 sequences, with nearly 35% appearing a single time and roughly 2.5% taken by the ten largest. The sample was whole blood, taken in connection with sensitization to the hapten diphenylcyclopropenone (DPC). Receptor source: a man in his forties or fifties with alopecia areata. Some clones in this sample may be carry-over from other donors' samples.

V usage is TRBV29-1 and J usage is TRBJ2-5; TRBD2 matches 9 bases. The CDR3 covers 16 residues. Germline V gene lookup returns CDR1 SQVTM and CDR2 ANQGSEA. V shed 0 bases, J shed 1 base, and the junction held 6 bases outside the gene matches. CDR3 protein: CSVEDLRREGQETQYF. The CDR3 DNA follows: TGCAGCGTTGAAGATCTTCGGCGGGAGGGCCAAGAGACCCAGTACTTC.

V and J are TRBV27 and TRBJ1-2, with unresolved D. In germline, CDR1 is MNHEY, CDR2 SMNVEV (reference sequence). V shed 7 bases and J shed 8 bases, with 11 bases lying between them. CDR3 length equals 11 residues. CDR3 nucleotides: TGTGCCAGCATCAGAGTTGGAGGCTACACCTTC. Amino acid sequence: CASIRVGGYTF.

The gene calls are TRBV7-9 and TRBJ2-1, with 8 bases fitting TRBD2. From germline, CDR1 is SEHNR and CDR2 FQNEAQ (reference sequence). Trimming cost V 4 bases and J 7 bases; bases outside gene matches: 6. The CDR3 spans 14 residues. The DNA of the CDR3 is TGTGCCAGCAGCTCCGGGACTAGTATAAATGAGCAGTTCTTC. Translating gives CASSSGTSINEQFF.

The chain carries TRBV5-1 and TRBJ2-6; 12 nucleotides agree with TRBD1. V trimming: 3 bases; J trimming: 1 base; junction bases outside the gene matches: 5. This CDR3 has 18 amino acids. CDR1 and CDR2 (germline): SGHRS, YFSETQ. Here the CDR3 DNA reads TGCGCCAGCAGCTCCGGGACAGGGGGCGTATCTGGGGCCAACGTCCTGACTTTC. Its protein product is CASSSGTGGVSGANVLTF.

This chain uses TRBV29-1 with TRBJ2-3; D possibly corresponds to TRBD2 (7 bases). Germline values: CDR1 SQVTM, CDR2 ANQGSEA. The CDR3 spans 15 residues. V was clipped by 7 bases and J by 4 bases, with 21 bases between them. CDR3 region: CSAPAGGLTADTQYF. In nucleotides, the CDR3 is TGCAGCGCCCCAGCCGGGGGGCTAACGGCAGATACGCAGTATTTT.

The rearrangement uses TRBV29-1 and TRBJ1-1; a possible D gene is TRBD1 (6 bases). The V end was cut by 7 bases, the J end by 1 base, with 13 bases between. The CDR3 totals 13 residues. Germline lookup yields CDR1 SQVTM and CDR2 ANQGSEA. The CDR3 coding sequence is TGCAGCGGGGGGGGGCGGTGGAACACTGAAGCTTTCTTT. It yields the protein CSGGGRWNTEAFF.

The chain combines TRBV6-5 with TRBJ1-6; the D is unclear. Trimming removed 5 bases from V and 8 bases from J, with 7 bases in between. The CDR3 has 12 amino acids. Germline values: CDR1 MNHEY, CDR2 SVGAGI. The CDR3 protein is CASSIGHSPLHF. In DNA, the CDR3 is TGTGCCAGCAGTATAGGACATTCACCCCTCCACTTT.

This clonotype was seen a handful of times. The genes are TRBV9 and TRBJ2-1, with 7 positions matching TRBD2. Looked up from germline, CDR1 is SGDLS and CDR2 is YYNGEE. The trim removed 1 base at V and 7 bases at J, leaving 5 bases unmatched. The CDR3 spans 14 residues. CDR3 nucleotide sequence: TGTGCCAGCAGCGTATCCAGCGGGAATAATGAGCAGTTCTTC. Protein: CASSVSSGNNEQFF.

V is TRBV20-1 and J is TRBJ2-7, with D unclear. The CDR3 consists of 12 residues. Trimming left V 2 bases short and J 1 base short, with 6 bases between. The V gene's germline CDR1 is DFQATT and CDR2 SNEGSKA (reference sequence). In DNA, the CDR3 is TGCAGTGCTAGAAGGGATTCCTACGAGCAGTACTTC. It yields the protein CSARRDSYEQYF.

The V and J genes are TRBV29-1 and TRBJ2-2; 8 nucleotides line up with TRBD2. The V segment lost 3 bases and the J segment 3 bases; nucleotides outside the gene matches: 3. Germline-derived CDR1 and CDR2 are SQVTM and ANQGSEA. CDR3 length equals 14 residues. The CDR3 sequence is CSVDGRGDTGELFF. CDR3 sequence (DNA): TGCAGCGTTGACGGGAGGGGGGACACCGGGGAGCTGTTTTTT.

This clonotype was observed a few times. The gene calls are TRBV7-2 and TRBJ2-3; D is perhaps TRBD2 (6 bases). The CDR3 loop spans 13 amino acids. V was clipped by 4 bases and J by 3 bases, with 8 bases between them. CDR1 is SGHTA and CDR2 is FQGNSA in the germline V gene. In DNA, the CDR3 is TGTGCCAGCAGCTCGACTAGGACAGATACGCAGTATTTT. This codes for CASSSTRTDTQYF.

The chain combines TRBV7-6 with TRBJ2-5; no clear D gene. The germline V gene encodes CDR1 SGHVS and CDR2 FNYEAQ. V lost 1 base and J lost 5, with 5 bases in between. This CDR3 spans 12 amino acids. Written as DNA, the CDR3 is TGTGCCAGCAGCTTAGTGCAGGAGACCCAGTACTTC. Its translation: CASSLVQETQYF. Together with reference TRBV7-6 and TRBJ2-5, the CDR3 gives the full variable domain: GAGVSQSPRYKVTKRGQDVALRCDPISGHVSLYWYRQALGQGPEFLTYFNYEAQQDKSGLPNDRFSAERPEGSISTLTIQRTEQRDSAMYRCASSLVQETQYFGPGTRLLVL.

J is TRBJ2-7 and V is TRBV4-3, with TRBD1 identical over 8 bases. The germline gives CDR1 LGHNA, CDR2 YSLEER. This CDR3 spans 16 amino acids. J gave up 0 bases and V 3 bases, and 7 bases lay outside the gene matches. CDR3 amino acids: CASSHADRGPSYEQYF. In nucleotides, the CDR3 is TGCGCCAGCAGCCACGCTGACAGGGGCCCCTCCTACGAGCAGTACTTC.

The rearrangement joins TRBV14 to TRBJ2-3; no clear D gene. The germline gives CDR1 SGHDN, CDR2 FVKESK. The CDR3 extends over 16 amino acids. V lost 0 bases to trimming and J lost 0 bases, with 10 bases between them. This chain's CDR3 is CASSQDHGFSTDTQYF. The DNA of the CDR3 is TGTGCCAGCAGCCAAGATCACGGTTTTAGCACAGATACGCAGTATTTT.

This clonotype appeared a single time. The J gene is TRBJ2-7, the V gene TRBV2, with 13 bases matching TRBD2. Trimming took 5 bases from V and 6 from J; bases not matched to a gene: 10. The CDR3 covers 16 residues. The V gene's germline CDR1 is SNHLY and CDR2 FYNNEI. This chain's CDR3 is CASSRTSGSLGGEQYF. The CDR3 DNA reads TGTGCCAGCAGTCGGACTAGCGGGAGCCTGGGCGGCGAGCAGTACTTC. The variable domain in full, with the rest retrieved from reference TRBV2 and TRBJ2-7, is EPEVTQTPSHQVTQMGQEVILRCVPISNHLYFYWYRQILGQKVEFLVSFYNNEISEKSEIFDDQFSVERPDGSNFTLKIRSTKLEDSAMYFCASSRTSGSLGGEQYFGPGTRLTVT.

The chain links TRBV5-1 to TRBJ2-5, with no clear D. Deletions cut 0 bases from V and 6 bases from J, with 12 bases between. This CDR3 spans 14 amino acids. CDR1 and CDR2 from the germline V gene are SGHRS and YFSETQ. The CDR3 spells CASSLEGPDQTQYF. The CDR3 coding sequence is TGCGCCAGCAGCTTGGAAGGCCCAGATCAGACCCAGTACTTC.

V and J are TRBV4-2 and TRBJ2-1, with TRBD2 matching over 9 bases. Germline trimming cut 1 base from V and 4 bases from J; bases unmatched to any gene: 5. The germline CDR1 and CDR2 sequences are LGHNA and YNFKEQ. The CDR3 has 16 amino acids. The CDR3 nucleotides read TGTGCCAGCAGCCAAGCGACTAGCGGAGCTTACAATGAGCAGTTCTTC. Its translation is CASSQATSGAYNEQFF.

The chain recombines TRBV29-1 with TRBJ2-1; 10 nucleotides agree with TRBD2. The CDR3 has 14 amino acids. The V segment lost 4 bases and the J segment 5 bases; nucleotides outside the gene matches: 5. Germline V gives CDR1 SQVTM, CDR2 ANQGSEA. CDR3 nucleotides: TGCAGCGTTGCTAGGACTAGCGGAAACAATGAGCAGTTCTTC. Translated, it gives CSVARTSGNNEQFF.

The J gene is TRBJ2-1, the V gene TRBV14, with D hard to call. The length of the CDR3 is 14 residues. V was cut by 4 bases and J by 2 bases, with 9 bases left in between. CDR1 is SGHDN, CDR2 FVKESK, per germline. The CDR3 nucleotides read TGTGCCAGCAGCCTAGGGTACCCCTACAATGAGCAGTTCTTC. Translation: CASSLGYPYNEQFF.

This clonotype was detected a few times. In DNA form, the CDR3 reads TGTGCCAGCAGGTTACAGGGGGCGAGCAATCAGCCCCAGCATTTT. Its protein is CASRLQGASNQPQHF. The chain carries TRBV12-3 or TRBV12-4 and TRBJ1-5; 9 bases are shared with TRBD1. V lost 6 bases and J lost 1; bases outside the gene matches: 4. CDR3 length: 15 amino acids.

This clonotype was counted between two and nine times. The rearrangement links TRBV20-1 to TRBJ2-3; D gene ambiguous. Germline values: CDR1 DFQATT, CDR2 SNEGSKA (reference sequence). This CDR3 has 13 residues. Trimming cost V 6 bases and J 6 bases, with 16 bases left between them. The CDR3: CSAHPSTVDTQYF. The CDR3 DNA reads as TGCAGTGCCCACCCCTCTACGGTTGATACGCAGTATTTT.